A single sample is the source of the 30 T cell receptor beta chains below, sequenced in a study of CD8 T cells in ankylosing spondylitis. MiXCR, applied by TCRdb to the 5' RACE reads, yields one record per CDR3 protein. The sample records 210,000 or so distinct CDR3 sequences, roughly 24% being singletons. Sequencing was done on a sample of blood, either unsorted or a sorted T cell fraction (not recorded which). All receptors come from a male donor with ankylosing spondylitis or in good health (not recorded which).

On this clonotype itself: Since a much larger clone is just one base distant, this may be a read error. This sequence joins TRBV2 and TRBJ1-5; D call uncertain. The CDR3 sequence is 14 residues long. The germline gives CDR1 SNHLY, CDR2 FYNNEI. The CDR3 DNA reads TGTTCCAGCAGTGTTAGGCAGAACAATCAGCCCCAGCATTTT. It specifies CSSSVRQNNQPQHF. The variable domain in full, with the rest retrieved from reference TRBV2 and TRBJ1-5, is EPEVTQTPSHQVTQMGQEVILRCVPISNHLYFYWYRQILGQKVEFLVSFYNNEISEKSEIFDDQFSVERPDGSNFTLKIRSTKLEDSAMYFCSSSVRQNNQPQHFGDGTRLSIL.

The chain recombines TRBV19 with TRBJ2-1; D not certain. Trimming pared 7 bases from V and 0 bases from J, leaving 7 bases between. This CDR3 has 13 amino acids. Germline-derived CDR1 and CDR2 are LNHDA and SQIVND (reference sequence). This CDR3 is CASKSSSYNEQFF. The CDR3 coding sequence is TGTGCCAGTAAGTCCAGCTCCTACAATGAGCAGTTCTTC.

This clonotype was detected many times. The chain uses TRBV3-1 and TRBJ2-3; D remains ambiguous. V dropped 1 base and J dropped 9 bases, with 14 bases sitting between them. CDR1 and CDR2 from the germline V gene are LGHDT and YNNKEL (reference sequence). The length of the CDR3 is 14 residues. The CDR3 DNA reads as TGTGCCAGCAGCCAAGTCCCCCTAGGTGGCACGCAGTATTTT. Protein product: CASSQVPLGGTQYF.

This clonotype was found once. The chain links TRBV29-1 to TRBJ1-2; D is ambiguous. Germline CDR1 and CDR2: SQVTM and ANQGSEA. There are 13 residues in the CDR3. The ends were cut back, 0 bases at V and 7 bases at J, with 12 bases in the middle. The CDR3 here is CSVEDRHLPGYTF. CDR3 sequence (DNA): TGCAGCGTTGAAGACAGACATTTACCTGGCTACACCTTC.

The V call is TRBV12-3 or TRBV12-4, the J call TRBJ2-1; D is perhaps TRBD2 (5 bases). The ends were cut back, 6 bases at V and 9 bases at J, with 12 bases in the middle. CDR3 size: 12 residues. CDR3 amino acids: CASRGSGIEQFF. The DNA for the CDR3 is TGTGCCAGCAGGGGGTCGGGGATTGAGCAGTTCTTC.

This clonotype showed up just a few times. The chain has TRBV20-1 and TRBJ2-3; tentatively, D is TRBD2 (5 bases). Looked up from germline, CDR1 is DFQATT and CDR2 is SNEGSKA (reference sequence). The CDR3 loop spans 16 amino acids. V dropped 0 bases and J dropped 0 bases, with 13 bases sitting between them. CDR3 nucleotides: TGCAGTGCTAGAGATGGGGAGCGCACTAGCACAGATACGCAGTATTTT. It translates to CSARDGERTSTDTQYF.

CDR3 sequence: CSARGSTGKMNTEAFF. Written as DNA, the CDR3 is TGCAGTGCTAGAGGGTCGACAGGAAAAATGAACACTGAAGCTTTCTTT. The V call is TRBV20-1, the J call TRBJ1-1, with a weak D call TRBD1 (6 bases). The V gene lost 1 base and the J gene lost 0 bases, with 15 bases spanning the gap. CDR1 is DFQATT, CDR2 SNEGSKA, per germline (reference sequence). The CDR3 runs to 16 residues.

The sample holds many counts of this clonotype. J is TRBJ2-3 and V is TRBV29-1; 11 positions agree with TRBD2. In germline, CDR1 is SQVTM, CDR2 ANQGSEA. The CDR3 extends over 14 amino acids. With 4 bases clipped from V and 4 bases from J, the junction kept 4 bases outside the gene matches. In nucleotides, the CDR3 is TGCAGCGTTGGTACTAGCGGGAGCCCAGATACGCAGTATTTT. It specifies CSVGTSGSPDTQYF.

This clonotype was counted at least ten times. J is TRBJ1-1 and V is TRBV9; D is uncertain. The length of the CDR3 is 14 residues. V gave up 3 bases and J gave up 3 bases, with 12 bases separating them. Looked up from germline, CDR1 is SGDLS and CDR2 is YYNGEE. The CDR3 reads CASSDGVSDTEAFF. CDR3 nucleotides: TGTGCCAGCAGCGACGGGGTTTCGGACACTGAAGCTTTCTTT.

This clonotype was counted only a few times. This sequence joins TRBV20-1 and TRBJ2-1, with D possibly being TRBD1 (6 bases). The V end lost 0 bases, the J end lost 7 bases, and 13 bases lay between the germline ends. This CDR3 comprises 14 residues. Germline lookup yields CDR1 DFQATT and CDR2 SNEGSKA (reference sequence). Here the CDR3 reads CSARDGGQINEQFF. The CDR3 DNA sequence: TGCAGTGCTAGAGACGGCGGACAGATAAATGAGCAGTTCTTC.

In this sample, this clonotype turned up a few times. The rearrangement joins TRBV20-1 to TRBJ2-3, with TRBD1 as a possible D gene (6 bases). CDR3 length: 14 amino acids. The V and J ends lost 5 bases and 0 bases respectively, with 12 bases between them. Germline-derived CDR1 and CDR2 are DFQATT and SNEGSKA (reference sequence). The CDR3 here is CSASGQPSTDTQYF. The CDR3, as DNA: TGCAGTGCTTCCGGACAGCCTAGCACAGATACGCAGTATTTT.

A single count supports this clonotype. The rearrangement links TRBV12-3 or TRBV12-4 to TRBJ2-1; 7 bases match TRBD1. This CDR3 comprises 14 residues. V dropped 6 bases and J dropped 3; count of bases not matched to a gene: 5. CDR3 in DNA: TGTGCCAGCAGAAGGGGGCTGGTCTACAATGAGCAGTTCTTC. It is translated as CASRRGLVYNEQFF.

In this sample, this clonotype turned up many times. The chain uses TRBV7-2 and TRBJ2-4, with D hard to call. This CDR3 is 17 amino acids long. CDR1 SGHTA and CDR2 FQGNSA come from the germline V gene. V was shortened by 5 bases and J by 2 bases, with 19 bases between the two germline ends. CDR3 region: CASSVVPIGLTKNIQYF. The CDR3 DNA is TGTGCCAGCAGCGTAGTACCTATAGGGTTAACCAAAAACATTCAGTACTTC.

This clonotype came up many times. The chain links TRBV5-1 to TRBJ2-7; D perhaps matches TRBD2 (5 bases). V lost 4 bases to trimming and J lost 7 bases, with 15 bases between them. The CDR3 is made up of 13 amino acids. Germline V gene lookup returns CDR1 SGHRS and CDR2 YFSETQ. The CDR3 sequence is CASSPGPAGEQYF. The CDR3 DNA follows: TGCGCCAGCAGCCCAGGCCCCGCGGGTGAGCAGTACTTC. The variable domain in full, with the rest retrieved from reference TRBV5-1 and TRBJ2-7, is KAGVTQTPRYLIKTRGQQVTLSCSPISGHRSVSWYQQTPGQGLQFLFEYFSETQRNKGNFPGRFSGRQFSNSRSEMNVSTLELGDSALYLCASSPGPAGEQYFGPGTRLTVT.

This clonotype was seen a few times. This CDR3 reads CASSLTAATGELFF. CDR3 nucleotides: TGTGCCAGCAGCTTAACGGCAGCCACCGGGGAGCTGTTTTTT. The gene calls are TRBV7-3 and TRBJ2-2; D call uncertain. V was shortened by 0 bases and J by 4 bases, with 6 bases between the two germline ends. The CDR3 contains 14 residues. CDR1 is SGHTA, CDR2 FQGTGA, per germline.

DNA of the CDR3: TGCAGTGCTAGTTTGGGACTAGCGGAATACAATGAGCAGTTCTTC. It is translated as CSASLGLAEYNEQFF. This chain connects TRBV20-1 to TRBJ2-1; TRBD2 matches 11 bases. CDR1 and CDR2 (germline): DFQATT, SNEGSKA (reference sequence). The CDR3 has 15 residues. The ends lost 3 bases at V and 4 bases at J; junction bases unmatched: 5.

This clonotype was observed many times. The V call is TRBV5-1, the J call TRBJ2-2; D possibly corresponds to TRBD2 (5 bases). The V gene lost 3 bases and the J gene lost 6 bases, with 15 bases spanning the gap. CDR1 SGHRS and CDR2 YFSETQ come from the germline V gene. The CDR3 is made up of 15 amino acids. For the CDR3, the DNA is TGCGCCAGCAGCTCATCTCTGATTAGCGCCGGGGAGCTGTTTTTT. Translating it yields CASSSSLISAGELFF.

This clonotype appeared a few times. The rearrangement links TRBV29-1 to TRBJ1-2; the D is unclear. The CDR3 has 17 amino acids. V was clipped by 0 bases and J by 5 bases, with 22 bases between them. The germline CDR1 and CDR2 sequences are SQVTM and ANQGSEA. Written as DNA, the CDR3 is TGCAGCGTTGAAGATTCCGTACGTGCCCTCGGTGCGTATGGCTACACCTTC. Residues: CSVEDSVRALGAYGYTF.

Comments on this clonotype: A junction end diverges from the germline sequence, so it may reflect a read error. The chain has TRBV7-2 and TRBJ1-3; no definite D call. CDR1 SGHTA and CDR2 FQGNSA come from the germline V gene. The CDR3 is 14 amino acids. This CDR3 is CASSPYGSGSTIYF. CDR3 nucleotides: TGTGCCAGCAGCCCATACGGGTCTGGAAGCACCATATATTTT.

This clonotype came up a few times. V gene TRBV5-1 combines with J gene TRBJ2-3; a weak D match, TRBD2 (6 bases). V was trimmed by 3 bases and J by 3 bases, leaving 11 bases between them. Germline CDR1 is SGHRS and CDR2 is YFSETQ. The CDR3 is 14 residues long. Here the CDR3 DNA reads TGCGCCAGCAGCTCGCCCGGGAGTACAGATACGCAGTATTTT. It encodes CASSSPGSTDTQYF.

V gene TRBV20-1 combines with J gene TRBJ2-7; TRBD1 matches at 8 bases. The germline V gene encodes CDR1 DFQATT and CDR2 SNEGSKA (reference sequence). This CDR3 spans 15 amino acids. Losses at the gene ends were 1 base for V and 0 bases for J; bases not matched to a gene: 5. The CDR3 loop reads CSARGGDRNSYEQYF. CDR3 DNA sequence: TGCAGTGCTAGAGGGGGGGACAGGAACTCCTACGAGCAGTACTTC.

This clonotype was seen more than once but under ten times. CDR3 bases: TGCAGCGTTGGTTTGGCGGGAGCCCTCAGTGAGCAGTTCTTC. It yields the protein CSVGLAGALSEQFF. V gene TRBV29-1 combines with J gene TRBJ2-1; the match to TRBD2 covers 7 bases. J gave up 9 bases and V 4 bases, and 12 bases lay outside the gene matches. The CDR3 consists of 14 residues. The V gene's germline CDR1 is SQVTM and CDR2 ANQGSEA.

This clonotype showed up many times. V and J are TRBV7-9 and TRBJ1-2, with TRBD1 as a possible D gene (6 bases). Germline values: CDR1 SEHNR, CDR2 FQNEAQ (reference sequence). V dropped 4 bases and J dropped 8 bases, with 14 bases sitting between them. The CDR3 is made up of 13 amino acids. The CDR3 DNA is TGTGCCAGCAGCTCACAACAGGGAGAGGGCTACACCTTC. It translates to CASSSQQGEGYTF.

The J gene is TRBJ2-3, the V gene TRBV29-1; TRBD2 aligns across 10 bases. Germline CDR1 SQVTM, CDR2 ANQGSEA. J was trimmed by 2 bases and V by 6 bases; bases with no gene match: 11. The CDR3 contains 16 residues. CDR3 region: CSVTGGAGGPTDTQYF. CDR3 nucleotide sequence: TGCAGCGTCACAGGGGGAGCGGGAGGGCCCACAGATACGCAGTATTTT.

This chain links TRBV5-1 with TRBJ2-7; maybe TRBD2 (6 bases). The CDR3 consists of 13 residues. Trimming left V 4 bases short and J 3 bases short, with 11 bases between. Germline CDR1 and CDR2: SGHRS and YFSETQ. CDR3 in amino acids: CASSEEGIYEQYF. CDR3 bases: TGCGCCAGCAGCGAGGAGGGTATCTACGAGCAGTACTTC.

The chain uses TRBV24-1 and TRBJ2-7, with D perhaps matching TRBD1 (5 bases). The V end was cut by 9 bases, the J end by 2 bases, with 13 bases between. This CDR3 is 13 amino acids long. Germline-derived CDR1 and CDR2 are KGHDR and SFDVKD. CDR3 loop: CATCVVQAYEQYF. CDR3 DNA: TGTGCCACCTGCGTAGTACAGGCCTACGAGCAGTACTTC.

As to this clonotype: A read error may explain this, as a much larger clone is one base away. The chain is built from TRBV24-1 and TRBJ1-2; no firm D call. This CDR3 contains 14 residues. Per the germline V gene, CDR1 is KGHDR and CDR2 is SFDVKD. The CDR3: CAPSDTTEPYGYTF. DNA for the CDR3: TGTGCCCCCAGTGATACGACGGAGCCATATGGCTACACCTTC.

The chain recombines TRBV6-1 with TRBJ1-5, with 9 bases aligning to TRBD1. Germline loops: CDR1 MNHNS, CDR2 SASEGT. The CDR3 has 17 amino acids. The V and J ends lost 6 bases and 2 bases, in that order; junction bases with no gene match: 11. The CDR3 is CASSLGTGQRGNQPQHF. CDR3 nucleotide sequence: TGTGCCAGCAGCTTGGGGACAGGGCAAAGGGGCAATCAGCCCCAGCATTTT.

This clonotype occurred many times. The chain carries TRBV7-3 and TRBJ1-1; tentative D call: TRBD1 (6 bases). The V gene's germline CDR1 is SGHTA and CDR2 FQGTGA. The ends were cut back, 5 bases at V and 10 bases at J, with 17 bases in the middle. This CDR3 is built from 13 residues. The CDR3 sequence: CASSPGGLGGAFF. The CDR3 DNA reads TGTGCCAGCAGCCCGGGGGGCCTGGGAGGAGCTTTCTTT.

This clonotype was seen many times. The chain carries TRBV9 and TRBJ1-2; 7 bases line up with TRBD1. The CDR3 covers 15 residues. Looked up from germline, CDR1 is SGDLS and CDR2 is YYNGEE. J was trimmed by 8 bases and V by 4 bases; bases with no gene match: 14. CDR3 bases: TGTGCCAGCAGCCCTAAGGACAGGTTCCCTTCCGGCTACACCTTC. It codes for CASSPKDRFPSGYTF.